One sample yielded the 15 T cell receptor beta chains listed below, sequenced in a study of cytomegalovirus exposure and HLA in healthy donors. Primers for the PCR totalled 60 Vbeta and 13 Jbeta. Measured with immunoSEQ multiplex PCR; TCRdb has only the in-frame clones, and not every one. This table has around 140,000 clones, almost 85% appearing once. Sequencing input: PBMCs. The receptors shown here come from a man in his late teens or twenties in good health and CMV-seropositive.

The CDR3 protein is CASSMGQSEAFF. The CDR3 DNA sequence: TGTGCCAGTAGTATGGGACAATCTGAAGCTTTCTTT. The chain recombines TRBV19 with TRBJ1-1, with D possibly matching TRBD1 (6 bases). The CDR3 contains 12 residues. Germline-derived CDR1 and CDR2 are LNHDA and SQIVND (reference sequence). The V end was cut by 3 bases, the J end by 6 bases, with 8 bases between.

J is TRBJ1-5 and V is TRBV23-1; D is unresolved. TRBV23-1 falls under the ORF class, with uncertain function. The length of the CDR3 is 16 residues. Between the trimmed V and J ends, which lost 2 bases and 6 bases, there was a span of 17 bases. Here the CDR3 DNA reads TGCGCCAGCAGTCAAAAGACATCCCCCATCGGTCAGCCCCAGCATTTT. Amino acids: CASSQKTSPIGQPQHF.

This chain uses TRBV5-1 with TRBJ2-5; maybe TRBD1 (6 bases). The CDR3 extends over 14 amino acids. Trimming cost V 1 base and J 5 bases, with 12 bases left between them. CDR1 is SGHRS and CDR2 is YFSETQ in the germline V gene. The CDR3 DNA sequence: TGCGCCAGCAGCTTGACTGGGGGCGGGGAGACCCAGTACTTC. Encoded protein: CASSLTGGGETQYF.

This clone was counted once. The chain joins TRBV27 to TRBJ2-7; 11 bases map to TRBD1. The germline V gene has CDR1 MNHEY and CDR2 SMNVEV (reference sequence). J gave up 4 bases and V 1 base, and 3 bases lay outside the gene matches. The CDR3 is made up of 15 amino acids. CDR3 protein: CASSLYGQGAYEQYF. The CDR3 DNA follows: TGTGCCAGCAGTTTATACGGACAGGGGGCTTACGAGCAGTACTTC.

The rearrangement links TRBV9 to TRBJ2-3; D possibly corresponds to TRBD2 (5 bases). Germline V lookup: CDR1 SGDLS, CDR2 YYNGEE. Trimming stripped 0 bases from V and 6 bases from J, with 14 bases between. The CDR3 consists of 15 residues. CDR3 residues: CASSVVVGESDTQYF. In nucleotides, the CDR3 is TGTGCCAGCAGCGTAGTAGTGGGAGAATCGGATACGCAGTATTTT.

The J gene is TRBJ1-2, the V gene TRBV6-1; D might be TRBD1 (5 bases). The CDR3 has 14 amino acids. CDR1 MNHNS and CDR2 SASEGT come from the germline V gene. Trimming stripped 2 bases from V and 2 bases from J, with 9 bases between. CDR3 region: CASSEQGRNYGYTF. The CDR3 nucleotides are TGTGCCAGCAGTGAACAGGGAAGGAACTATGGCTACACCTTC.

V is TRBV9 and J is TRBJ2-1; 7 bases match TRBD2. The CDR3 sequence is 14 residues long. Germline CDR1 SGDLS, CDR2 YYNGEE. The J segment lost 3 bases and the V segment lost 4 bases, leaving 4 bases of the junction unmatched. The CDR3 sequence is CASSLERDYNEQFF. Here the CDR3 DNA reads TGTGCCAGCAGCCTTGAGCGGGACTACAATGAGCAGTTCTTC.

The CDR3 DNA reads TGTGCCAGCAGCCCTTTAGCGGGATACGGCTACGAGCAGTACTTC. Protein: CASSPLAGYGYEQYF. This chain uses TRBV11-2 with TRBJ2-7; 8 positions agree with TRBD2. This CDR3 is built from 15 residues. In germline, CDR1 is SGHAT, CDR2 FQNNGV. The J segment lost 3 bases and the V segment lost 5 bases, leaving 9 bases of the junction unmatched.

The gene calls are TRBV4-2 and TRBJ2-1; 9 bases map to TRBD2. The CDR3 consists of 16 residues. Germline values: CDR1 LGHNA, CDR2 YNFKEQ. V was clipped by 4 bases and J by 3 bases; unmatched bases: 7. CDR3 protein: CASSPTTSGFYNEQFF. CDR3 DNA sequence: TGTGCCAGCAGCCCCACGACTAGCGGTTTCTACAATGAGCAGTTCTTC.

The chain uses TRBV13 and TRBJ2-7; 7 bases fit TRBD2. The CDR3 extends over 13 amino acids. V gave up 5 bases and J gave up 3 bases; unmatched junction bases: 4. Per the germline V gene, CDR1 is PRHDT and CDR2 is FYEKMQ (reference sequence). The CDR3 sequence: CASSLRTSYEQYF. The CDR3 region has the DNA TGTGCCAGCAGCCTCAGGACTAGCTACGAGCAGTACTTC. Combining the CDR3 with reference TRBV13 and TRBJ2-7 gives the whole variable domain AAGVIQSPRHLIKEKRETATLKCYPIPRHDTVYWYQQGPGQDPQFLISFYEKMQSDKGSIPDRFSAQQFSDYHSELNMSSLELGDSALYFCASSLRTSYEQYFGPGTRLTVT.

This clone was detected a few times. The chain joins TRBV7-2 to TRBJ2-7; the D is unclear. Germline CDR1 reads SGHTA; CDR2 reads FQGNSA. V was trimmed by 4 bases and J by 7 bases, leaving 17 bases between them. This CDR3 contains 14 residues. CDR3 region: CASSSPTPGGEQYF. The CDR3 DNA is TGTGCCAGCAGCTCCCCAACCCCTGGCGGAGAGCAGTACTTC.

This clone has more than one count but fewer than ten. CDR3 sequence (DNA): TGCGCCAGCAGCTCAGGACAGGGGCCTAATCAGCCCCAGCATTTT. It encodes CASSSGQGPNQPQHF. The J gene is TRBJ1-5, the V gene TRBV5-1; 9 nucleotides match TRBD1. The CDR3 loop spans 15 amino acids. Trimming at V came to 3 bases and at J to 4 bases, leaving 5 bases not matched to a gene. Germline V gene sequence: CDR1 SGHRS, CDR2 YFSETQ.

The CDR3, as DNA: TGTGCCTGGAGTGCCGGGGTAGGAAGTTATGAAGCTTTCTTT. Its protein is CAWSAGVGSYEAFF. This chain joins TRBV30 and TRBJ1-1; D remains ambiguous. The CDR3 contains 14 residues. V gave up 1 base and J gave up 7 bases, with 16 bases separating them. Looked up from germline, CDR1 is GTSNPN and CDR2 is SVGIG (reference sequence). The full variable domain, in which reference TRBV30 and TRBJ1-1 provide the parts outside the CDR3, is SQTIHQWPATLVQPVGSPLSLECTVEGTSNPNLYWYRQAAGRGLQLLFYSVGIGQISSEVPQNLSASRPQDRQFILSSKKLLLSDSGFYLCAWSAGVGSYEAFFGQGTRLTVV.

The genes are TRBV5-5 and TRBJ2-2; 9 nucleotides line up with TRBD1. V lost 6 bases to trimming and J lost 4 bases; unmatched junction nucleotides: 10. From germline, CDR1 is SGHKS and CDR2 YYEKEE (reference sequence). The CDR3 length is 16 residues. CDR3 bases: TGTGCCAGCACTTTACTACCGGACAGGGGCACCGGGGAGCTGTTTTTT. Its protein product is CASTLLPDRGTGELFF. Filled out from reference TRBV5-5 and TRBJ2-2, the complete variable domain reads DAGVTQSPTHLIKTRGQQVTLRCSPISGHKSVSWYQQVLGQGPQFIFQYYEKEERGRGNFPDRFSARQFPNYSSELNVNALLLGDSALYLCASTLLPDRGTGELFFGEGSRLTVL.

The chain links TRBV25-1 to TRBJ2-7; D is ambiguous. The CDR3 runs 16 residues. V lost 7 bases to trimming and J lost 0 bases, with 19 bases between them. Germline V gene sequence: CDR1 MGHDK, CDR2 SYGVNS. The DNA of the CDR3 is TGTGCCAGCATCCAAGATTTGGTCTGGAGCTCCTACGAGCAGTACTTC. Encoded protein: CASIQDLVWSSYEQYF.